The entry below describes one T cell receptor beta chain. Trimming stripped 2 bases from V and 7 bases from J, with 11 bases between. CDR1 is ENHRY and CDR2 is SYGVKD in the germline V gene. The CDR3 length is 14 residues. The method was immunoSEQ multiplex PCR; TCRdb's version includes in-frame clones alone and lacks a portion of them. The repertoire holds about 150,000 clones, with around 87% as singletons. The data originate from a study of blood T cell repertoires in COVID-19. Study-level information: Whether acute or convalescent, the COVID-19 samples came from the United States, Italy and Spain.

This TCR was recovered from a man in his fifties with active COVID-19. The sequencing input was peripheral blood. The chain combines TRBV10-3 with TRBJ2-2; D is unclear. CDR3 coding DNA: TGTGCCATCAGTGAGATCTCTTCGGGCGGGGAGCTGTTTTTT. This translates into CAISEISSGGELFF.